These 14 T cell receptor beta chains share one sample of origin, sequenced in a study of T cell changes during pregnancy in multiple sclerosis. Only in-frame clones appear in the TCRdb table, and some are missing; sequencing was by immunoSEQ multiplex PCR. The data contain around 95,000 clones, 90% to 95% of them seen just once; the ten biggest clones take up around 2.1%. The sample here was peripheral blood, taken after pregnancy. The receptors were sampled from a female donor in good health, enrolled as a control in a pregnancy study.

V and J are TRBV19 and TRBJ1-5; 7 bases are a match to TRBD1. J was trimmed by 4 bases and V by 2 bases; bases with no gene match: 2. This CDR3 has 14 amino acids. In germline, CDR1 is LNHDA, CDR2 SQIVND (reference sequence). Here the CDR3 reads CASSIRDRNQPQHF. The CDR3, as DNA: TGTGCCAGTAGTATAAGGGACAGAAATCAGCCCCAGCATTTT.

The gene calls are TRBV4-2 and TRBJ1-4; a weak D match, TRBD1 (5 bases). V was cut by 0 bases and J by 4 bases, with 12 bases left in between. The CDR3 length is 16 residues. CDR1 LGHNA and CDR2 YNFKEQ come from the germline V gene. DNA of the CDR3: TGTGCCAGCAGCCAAGAAATTAACAGGAGTAATGAAAAACTGTTTTTT. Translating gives CASSQEINRSNEKLFF.

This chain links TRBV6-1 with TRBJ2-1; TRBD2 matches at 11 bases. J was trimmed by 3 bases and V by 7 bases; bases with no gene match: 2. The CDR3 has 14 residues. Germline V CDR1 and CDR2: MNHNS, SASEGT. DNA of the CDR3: TGTGCCAGCAATCTAGCGGGGGGCTACAATGAGCAGTTCTTC. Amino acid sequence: CASNLAGGYNEQFF.

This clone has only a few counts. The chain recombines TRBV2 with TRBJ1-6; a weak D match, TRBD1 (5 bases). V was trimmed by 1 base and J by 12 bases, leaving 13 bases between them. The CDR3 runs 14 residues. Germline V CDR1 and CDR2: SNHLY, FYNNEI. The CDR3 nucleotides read TGTGCCAGCAGTGAAGAGTCAGGGTACGGACCCCTCCACTTT. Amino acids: CASSEESGYGPLHF.

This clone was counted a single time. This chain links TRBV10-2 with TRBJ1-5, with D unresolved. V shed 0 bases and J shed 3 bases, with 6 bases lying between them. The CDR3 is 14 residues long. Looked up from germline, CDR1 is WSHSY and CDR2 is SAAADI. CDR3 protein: CASSESGSNQPQHF. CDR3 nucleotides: TGCGCCAGCAGTGAGTCCGGGTCCAATCAGCCCCAGCATTTT.

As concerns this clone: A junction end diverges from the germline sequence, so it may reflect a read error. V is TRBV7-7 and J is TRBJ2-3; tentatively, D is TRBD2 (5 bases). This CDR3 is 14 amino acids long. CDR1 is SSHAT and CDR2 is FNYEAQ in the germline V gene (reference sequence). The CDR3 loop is CASSLGGPGDTQYF. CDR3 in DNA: TGTGCTAGCAGCTTAGGCGGCCCGGGGGATACGCAGTATTTT.

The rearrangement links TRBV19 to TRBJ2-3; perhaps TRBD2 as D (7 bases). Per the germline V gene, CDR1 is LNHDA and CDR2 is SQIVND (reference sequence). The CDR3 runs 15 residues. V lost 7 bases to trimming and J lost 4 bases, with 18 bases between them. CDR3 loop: CASTPVGGAADTQYF. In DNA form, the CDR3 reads TGTGCCAGTACCCCTGTGGGGGGGGCCGCAGATACGCAGTATTTT.

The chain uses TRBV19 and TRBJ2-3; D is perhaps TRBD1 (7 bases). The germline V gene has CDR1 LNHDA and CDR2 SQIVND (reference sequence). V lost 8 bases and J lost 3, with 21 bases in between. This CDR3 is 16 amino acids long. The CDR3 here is CASSGGPETDTDTQYF. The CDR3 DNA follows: TGTGCCAGTTCAGGGGGGCCCGAGACTGATACAGATACGCAGTATTTT.

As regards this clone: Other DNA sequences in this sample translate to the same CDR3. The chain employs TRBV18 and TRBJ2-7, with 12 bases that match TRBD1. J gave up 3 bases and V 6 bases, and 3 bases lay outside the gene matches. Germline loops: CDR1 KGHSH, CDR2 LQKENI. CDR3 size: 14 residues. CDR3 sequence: CASSRDRGHYEQYF. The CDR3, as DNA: TGTGCCAGCTCTCGGGACAGGGGGCACTACGAGCAGTACTTC.

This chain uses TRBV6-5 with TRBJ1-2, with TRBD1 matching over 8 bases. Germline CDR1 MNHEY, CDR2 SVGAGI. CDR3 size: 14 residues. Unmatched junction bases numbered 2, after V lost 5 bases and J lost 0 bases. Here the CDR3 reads CASSPGQANYGYTF. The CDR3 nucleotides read TGTGCCAGCAGTCCGGGACAGGCTAACTATGGCTACACCTTC.

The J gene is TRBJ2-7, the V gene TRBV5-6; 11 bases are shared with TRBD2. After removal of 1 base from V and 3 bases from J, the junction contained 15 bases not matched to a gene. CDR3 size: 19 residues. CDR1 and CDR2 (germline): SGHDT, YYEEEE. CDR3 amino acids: CASSLNSLTSGIIYYEQYF. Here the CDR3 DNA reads TGTGCCAGCAGCTTGAACTCTTTGACTAGCGGGATAATTTACTACGAGCAGTACTTC.

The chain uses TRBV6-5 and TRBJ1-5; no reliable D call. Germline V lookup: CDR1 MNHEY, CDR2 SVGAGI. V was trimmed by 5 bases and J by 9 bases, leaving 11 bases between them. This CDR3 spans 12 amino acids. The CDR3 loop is CASSVQNRPQHF. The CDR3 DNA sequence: TGTGCCAGCAGTGTACAGAACCGGCCCCAGCATTTT.

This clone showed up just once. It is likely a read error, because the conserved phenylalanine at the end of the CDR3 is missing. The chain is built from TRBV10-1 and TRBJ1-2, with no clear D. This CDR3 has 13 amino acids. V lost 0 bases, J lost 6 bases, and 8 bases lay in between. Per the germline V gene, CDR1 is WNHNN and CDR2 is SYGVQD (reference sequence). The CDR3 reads CASSESRGNGYTL. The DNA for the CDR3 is TGCGCCAGCAGTGAGTCGAGAGGGAATGGCTACACCCTC.

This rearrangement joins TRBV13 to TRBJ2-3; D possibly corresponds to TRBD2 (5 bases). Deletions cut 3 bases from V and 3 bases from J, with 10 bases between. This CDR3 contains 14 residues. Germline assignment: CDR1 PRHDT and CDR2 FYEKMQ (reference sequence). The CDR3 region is CASSFRRGTDTQYF. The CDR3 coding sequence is TGTGCCAGCAGCTTCCGCAGAGGGACAGATACGCAGTATTTT.